Only a few counts were recorded for the clone carrying this T cell receptor (beta chain). The antigen is unknown. V was cut by 4 bases and J by 4 bases, with 10 bases left in between. Germline V lookup: CDR1 SGHRS, CDR2 YFSETQ. The CDR3 runs to 13 residues. The sample is drawn from a study of T-cell memory formation after mild COVID-19. Study overall: There were largely donor-specific TCR clusters.

TCRdb recomputed calls from the 5' RACE reads with MiXCR, one row per CDR3 protein. The repertoire holds around 100,000 distinct CDR3 sequences, about 20% seen once, with approximately 40% in the top ten. Study-wide points: Shrinking CD4+ clones were chiefly CM and EM; CD8+ ones were chiefly EMRA. Some clones that responded turned up in pre-infection memory, which suggests that cross-reactive memory joined in.

The clonotype comes from a man between 18 and 29 years old who had mild COVID-19 (a few samples of this study predate the infection). Cell type and time point are not known. The sample consisted of PBMCs or a T cell subset sorted from them (not recorded which). The chain uses TRBV5-1 and TRBJ2-3; D ambiguous. The CDR3 coding sequence is TGCGCCAGCAGCGCCGACAATCCAGATACGCAGTATTTT. This gives the protein CASSADNPDTQYF.